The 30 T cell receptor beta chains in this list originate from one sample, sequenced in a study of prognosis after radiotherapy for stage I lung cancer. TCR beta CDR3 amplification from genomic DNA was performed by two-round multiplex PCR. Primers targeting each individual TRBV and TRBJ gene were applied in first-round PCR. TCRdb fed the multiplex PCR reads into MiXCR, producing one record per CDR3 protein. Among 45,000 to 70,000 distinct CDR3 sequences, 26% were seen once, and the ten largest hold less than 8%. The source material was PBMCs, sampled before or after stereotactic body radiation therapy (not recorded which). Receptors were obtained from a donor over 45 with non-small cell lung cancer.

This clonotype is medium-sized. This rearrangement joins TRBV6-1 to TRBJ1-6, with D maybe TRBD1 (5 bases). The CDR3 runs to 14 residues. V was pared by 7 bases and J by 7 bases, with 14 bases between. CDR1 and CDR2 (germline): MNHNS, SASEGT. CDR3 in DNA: TGTGCCAGCATTGAGGGACGGGGAAATTCACCCCTCCACTTT. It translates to CASIEGRGNSPLHF.

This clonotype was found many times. The CDR3 region is CASSRVGGYSGNTIYF. The CDR3 region has the DNA TGTGCCAGCAGTCGGGTAGGGGGATACTCTGGAAACACCATATATTTT. This rearrangement joins TRBV12-3 or TRBV12-4 to TRBJ1-3; a possible D gene is TRBD1 (6 bases). V dropped 5 bases and J dropped 0 bases, with 14 bases sitting between them. The CDR3 loop spans 16 amino acids.

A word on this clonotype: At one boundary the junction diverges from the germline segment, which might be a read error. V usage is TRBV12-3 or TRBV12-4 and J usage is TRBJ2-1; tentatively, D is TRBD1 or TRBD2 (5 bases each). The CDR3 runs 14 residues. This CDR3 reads CASSLWGRTNEQFF. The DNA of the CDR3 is TGTGCCAGCAGTCTGTGGGGACGGACCAATGAGCAGTTCTTT.

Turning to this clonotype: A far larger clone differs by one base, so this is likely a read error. The CDR3 region is CASSETGGQENQYF. The CDR3, as DNA: TGTGCCAGCAGTGAAACAGGGGGGCAAGAGAACCAGTACTTC. The J gene is TRBJ2-5, the V gene TRBV6-2 or TRBV6-3, with 8 bases lining up with TRBD1. The CDR3 has 14 amino acids. CDR1 MNHEY and CDR2 SVGEGT come from the germline V gene.

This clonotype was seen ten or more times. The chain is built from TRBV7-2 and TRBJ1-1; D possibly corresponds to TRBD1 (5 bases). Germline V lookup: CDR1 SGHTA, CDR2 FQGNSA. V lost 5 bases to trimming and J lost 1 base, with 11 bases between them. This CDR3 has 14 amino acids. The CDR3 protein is CASSPAGTNTEAFF. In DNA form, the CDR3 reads TGTGCCAGCAGCCCAGCAGGGACGAACACTGAAGCTTTCTTT.

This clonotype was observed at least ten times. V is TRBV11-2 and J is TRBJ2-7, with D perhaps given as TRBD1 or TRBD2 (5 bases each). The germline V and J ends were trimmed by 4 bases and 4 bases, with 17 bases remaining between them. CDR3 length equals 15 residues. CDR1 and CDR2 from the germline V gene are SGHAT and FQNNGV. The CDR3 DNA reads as TGTGCCAGCAGCTGGACCCAGGGAGACGCTTACGAGCAGTACTTC. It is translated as CASSWTQGDAYEQYF.

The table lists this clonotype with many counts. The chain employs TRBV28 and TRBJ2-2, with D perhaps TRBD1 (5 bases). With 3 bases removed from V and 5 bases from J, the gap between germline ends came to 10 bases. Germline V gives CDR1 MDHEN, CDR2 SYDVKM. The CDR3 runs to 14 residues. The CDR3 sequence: CASSLSYRTGELFF. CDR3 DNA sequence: TGTGCCAGCAGTTTGTCCTACAGGACCGGGGAGCTGTTTTTT.

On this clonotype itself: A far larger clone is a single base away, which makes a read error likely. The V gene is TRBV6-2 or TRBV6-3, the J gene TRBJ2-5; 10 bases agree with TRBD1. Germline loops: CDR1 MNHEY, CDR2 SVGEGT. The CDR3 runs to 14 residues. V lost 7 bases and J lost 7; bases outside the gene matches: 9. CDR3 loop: CASILNRDRGTQYF. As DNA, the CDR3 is TGTGCCAGCATCCTAAACCGGGACAGGGGGACCCAGTACTTC.

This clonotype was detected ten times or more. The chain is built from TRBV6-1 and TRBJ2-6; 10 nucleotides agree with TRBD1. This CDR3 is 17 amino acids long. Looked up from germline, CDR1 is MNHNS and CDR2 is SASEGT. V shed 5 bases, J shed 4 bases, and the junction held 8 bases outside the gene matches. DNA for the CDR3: TGTGCCAGCAGTCCCCGACAGGGGGCGTCCGGGGCCAACGTCCTGACTTTC. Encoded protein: CASSPRQGASGANVLTF.

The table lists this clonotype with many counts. CDR3 nucleotides: TGTGCCAGCAGCATACAGGGGACGGGTTATAGCAATCAGCCCCAGCATTTT. Translation gives CASSIQGTGYSNQPQHF. The chain carries TRBV7-2 and TRBJ1-5, with 7 bases identical to TRBD1. There are 17 residues in the CDR3. Germline CDR1 SGHTA, CDR2 FQGNSA. J lost 0 bases, V lost 5 bases, and 10 bases had no gene match.

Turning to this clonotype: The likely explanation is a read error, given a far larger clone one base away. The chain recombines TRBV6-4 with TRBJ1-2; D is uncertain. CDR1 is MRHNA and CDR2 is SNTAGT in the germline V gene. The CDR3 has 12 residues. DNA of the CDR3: TGTGTCAGCAGTGACGGTCATATGGGCTACACCTTC. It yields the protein CVSSDGHMGYTF.

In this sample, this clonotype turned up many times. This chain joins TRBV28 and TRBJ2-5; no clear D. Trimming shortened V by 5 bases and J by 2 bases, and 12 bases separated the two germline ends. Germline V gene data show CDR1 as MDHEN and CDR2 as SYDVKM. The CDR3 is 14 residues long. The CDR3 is CASSTPWQQETQYF. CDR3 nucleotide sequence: TGTGCCAGCAGTACCCCGTGGCAGCAAGAGACCCAGTACTTC.

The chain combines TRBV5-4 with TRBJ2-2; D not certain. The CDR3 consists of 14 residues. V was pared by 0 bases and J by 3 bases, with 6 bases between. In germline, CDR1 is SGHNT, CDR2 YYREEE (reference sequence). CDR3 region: CASSLDLHTGELFF. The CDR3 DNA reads TGTGCCAGCAGCTTGGATCTACACACCGGGGAGCTGTTTTTT. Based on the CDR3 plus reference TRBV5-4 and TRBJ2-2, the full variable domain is ETGVTQSPTHLIKTRGQQVTLRCSSQSGHNTVSWYQQALGQGPQFIFQYYREEENGRGNFPPRFSGLQFPNYSSELNVNALELDDSALYLCASSLDLHTGELFFGEGSRLTVL.

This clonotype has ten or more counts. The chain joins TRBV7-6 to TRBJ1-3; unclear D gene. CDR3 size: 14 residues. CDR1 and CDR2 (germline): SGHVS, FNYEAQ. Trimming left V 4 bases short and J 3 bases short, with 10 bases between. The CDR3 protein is CASSSVIGGNTIYF. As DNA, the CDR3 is TGTGCCAGCAGCTCTGTAATCGGTGGAAACACCATATATTTT. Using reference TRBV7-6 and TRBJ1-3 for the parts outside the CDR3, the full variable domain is GAGVSQSPRYKVTKRGQDVALRCDPISGHVSLYWYRQALGQGPEFLTYFNYEAQQDKSGLPNDRFSAERPEGSISTLTIQRTEQRDSAMYRCASSSVIGGNTIYFGEGSWLTVV.

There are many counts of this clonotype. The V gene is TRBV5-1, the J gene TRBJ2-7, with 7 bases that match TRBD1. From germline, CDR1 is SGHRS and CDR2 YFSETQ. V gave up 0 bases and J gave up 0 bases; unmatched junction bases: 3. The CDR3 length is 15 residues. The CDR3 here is CASSLDGTVSYEQYF. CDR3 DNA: TGCGCCAGCAGCTTGGACGGGACAGTCTCCTACGAGCAGTACTTC.

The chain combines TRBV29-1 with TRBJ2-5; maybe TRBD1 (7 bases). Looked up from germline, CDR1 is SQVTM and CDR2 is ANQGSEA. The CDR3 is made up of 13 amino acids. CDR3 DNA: TGCAAAGTTGGCGGGACAGCGAGAGAGACCCAGTACTTC. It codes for CKVGGTARETQYF.

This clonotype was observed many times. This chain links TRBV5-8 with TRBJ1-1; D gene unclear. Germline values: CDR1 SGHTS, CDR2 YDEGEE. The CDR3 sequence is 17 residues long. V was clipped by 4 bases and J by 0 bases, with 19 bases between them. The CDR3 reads CASSKSSDPAVNTEAFF. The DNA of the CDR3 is TGTGCCAGCAGCAAGAGCAGTGACCCTGCGGTGAACACTGAAGCTTTCTTT. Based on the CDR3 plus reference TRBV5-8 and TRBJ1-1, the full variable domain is EAGVTQSPTHLIKTRGQQATLRCSPISGHTSVYWYQQALGLGLQFLLWYDEGEERNRGNFPPRFSGRQFPNYSSELNVNALELEDSALYLCASSKSSDPAVNTEAFFGQGTRLTVV.

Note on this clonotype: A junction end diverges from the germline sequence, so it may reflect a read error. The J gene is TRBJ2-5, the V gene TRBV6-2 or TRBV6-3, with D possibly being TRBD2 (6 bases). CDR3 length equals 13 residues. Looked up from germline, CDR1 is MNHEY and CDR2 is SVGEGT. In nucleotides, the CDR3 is TGTGACAGCAGTCTTTACGGACGGGAGACCCAGTGCTTC. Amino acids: CDSSLYGRETQCF.

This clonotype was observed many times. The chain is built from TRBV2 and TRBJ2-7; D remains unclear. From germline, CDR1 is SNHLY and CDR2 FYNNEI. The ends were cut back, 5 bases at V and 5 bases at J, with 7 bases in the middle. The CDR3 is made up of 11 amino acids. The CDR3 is CASSRSHEQYF. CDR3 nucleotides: TGTGCCAGCAGTCGGTCCCACGAGCAGTACTTC.

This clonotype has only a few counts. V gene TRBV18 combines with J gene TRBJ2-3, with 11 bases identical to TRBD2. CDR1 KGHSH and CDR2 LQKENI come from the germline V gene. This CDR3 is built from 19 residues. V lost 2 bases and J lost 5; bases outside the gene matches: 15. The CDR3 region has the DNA TGTGCCAGCTCACCATTCTCAATAGCGGGGGGGCCTTTTAGAGATACGCAGTATTTT. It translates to CASSPFSIAGGPFRDTQYF.

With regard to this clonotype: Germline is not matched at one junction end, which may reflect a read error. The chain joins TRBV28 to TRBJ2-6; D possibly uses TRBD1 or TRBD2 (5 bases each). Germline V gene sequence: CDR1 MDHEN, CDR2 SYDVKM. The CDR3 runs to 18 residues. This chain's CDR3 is CASSRRGTRDPVANVLTF. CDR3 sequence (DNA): TGTGCCAGCAGTCGCCGGGGCACCCGGGACCCTGTGGCCAATGTCCTGACTTTC.

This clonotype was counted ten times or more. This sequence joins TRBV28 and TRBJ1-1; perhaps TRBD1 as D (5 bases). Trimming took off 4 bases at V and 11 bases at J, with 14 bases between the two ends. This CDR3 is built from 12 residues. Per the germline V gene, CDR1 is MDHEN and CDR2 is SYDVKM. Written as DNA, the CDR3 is TGTGCCAGCAGTTGGGAGGCAGGGAGGGCTTTCTTT. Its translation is CASSWEAGRAFF.

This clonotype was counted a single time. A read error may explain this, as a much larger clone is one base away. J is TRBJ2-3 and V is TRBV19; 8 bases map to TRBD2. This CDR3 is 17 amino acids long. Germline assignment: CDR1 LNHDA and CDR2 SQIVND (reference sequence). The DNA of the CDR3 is TGTGCCAGTGGTATAGATGTGGCGGGGGGCTGGTCCGATACGCAGTATTTT. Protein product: CASGIDVAGGWSDTQYF. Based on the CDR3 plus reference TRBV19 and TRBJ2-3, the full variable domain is DGGITQSPKYLFRKEGQNVTLSCEQNLNHDAMYWYRQDPGQGLRLIYYSQIVNDFQKGDIAEGYSVSREKKESFPLTVTSAQKNPTAFYLCASGIDVAGGWSDTQYFGPGTRLTVL.

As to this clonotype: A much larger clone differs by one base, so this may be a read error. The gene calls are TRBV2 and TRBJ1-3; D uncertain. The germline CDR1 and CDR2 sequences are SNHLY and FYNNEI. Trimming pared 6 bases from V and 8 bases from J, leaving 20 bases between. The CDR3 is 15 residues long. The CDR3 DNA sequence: TGTGCCAGCAGCCAGGACGGAGTTACGGGAGACACCATATATTTT. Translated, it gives CASSQDGVTGDTIYF. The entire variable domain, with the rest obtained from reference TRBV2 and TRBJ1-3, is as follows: EPEVTQTPSHQVTQMGQEVILRCVPISNHLYFYWYRQILGQKVEFLVSFYNNEISEKSEIFDDQFSVERPDGSNFTLKIRSTKLEDSAMYFCASSQDGVTGDTIYFGEGSWLTVV.

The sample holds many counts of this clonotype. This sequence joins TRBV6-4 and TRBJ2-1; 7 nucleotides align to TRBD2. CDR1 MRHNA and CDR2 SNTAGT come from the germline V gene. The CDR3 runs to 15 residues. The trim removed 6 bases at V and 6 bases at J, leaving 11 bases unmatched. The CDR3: CASSPGASGFNEQFF. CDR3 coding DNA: TGTGCCAGCAGCCCCGGGGCTAGCGGTTTCAATGAGCAGTTCTTC.

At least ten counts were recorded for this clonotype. The CDR3 DNA reads TGCGCCAGCAGCCAAGCCGACAGGGAGTATGGCTCACCCCTCCACTTT. Its protein product is CASSQADREYGSPLHF. This sequence joins TRBV4-3 and TRBJ1-6, with 7 bases matching TRBD1. Germline values: CDR1 LGHNA, CDR2 YSLEER. V lost 1 base and J lost 10; bases outside the gene matches: 10. The CDR3 runs 16 residues.

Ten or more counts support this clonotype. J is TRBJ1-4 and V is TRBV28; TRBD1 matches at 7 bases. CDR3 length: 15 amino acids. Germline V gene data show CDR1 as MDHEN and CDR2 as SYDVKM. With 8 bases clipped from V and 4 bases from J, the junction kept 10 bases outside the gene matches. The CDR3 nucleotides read TGTGCCAGCCGAAACGGACAGGCTTTTAATGAAAAACTGTTTTTT. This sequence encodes CASRNGQAFNEKLFF. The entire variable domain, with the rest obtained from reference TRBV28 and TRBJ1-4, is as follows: DVKVTQSSRYLVKRTGEKVFLECVQDMDHENMFWYRQDPGLGLRLIYFSYDVKMKEKGDIPEGYSVSREKKERFSLILESASTNQTSMYLCASRNGQAFNEKLFFGSGTQLSVL.

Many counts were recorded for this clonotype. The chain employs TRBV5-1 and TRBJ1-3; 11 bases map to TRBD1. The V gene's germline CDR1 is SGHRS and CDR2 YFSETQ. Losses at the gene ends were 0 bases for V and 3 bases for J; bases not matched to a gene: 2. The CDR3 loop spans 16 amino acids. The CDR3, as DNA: TGCGCCAGCAGCTTGGCTGGGACAGGGGGTGGAAACACCATATATTTT. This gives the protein CASSLAGTGGGNTIYF.

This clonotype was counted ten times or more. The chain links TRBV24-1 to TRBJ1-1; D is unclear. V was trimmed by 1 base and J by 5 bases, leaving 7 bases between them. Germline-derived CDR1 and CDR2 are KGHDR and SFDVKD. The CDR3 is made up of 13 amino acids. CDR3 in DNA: TGTGCCACCAGTGATTTTGGGTTTACTGAAGCTTTCTTT. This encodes CATSDFGFTEAFF.

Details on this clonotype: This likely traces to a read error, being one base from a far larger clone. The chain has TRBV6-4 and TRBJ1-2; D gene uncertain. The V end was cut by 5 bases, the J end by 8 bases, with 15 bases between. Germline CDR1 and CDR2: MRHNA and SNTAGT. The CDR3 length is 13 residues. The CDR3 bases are TGTGCCAGCAGTTACGGCCCGGGATGGGGCTACACCTTC. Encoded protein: CASSYGPGWGYTF.